This T cell receptor beta chain was sequenced in a study of T cell repertoires in cytomegalovirus infection. On the study more broadly: The public TCR beta signatures pointed to both CMV infection and matching HLA type. The study, taken as a whole, reports: There were HLA-C-restricted CMV-specific TCR beta clonotypes dominating the ex vivo response. Using cumulative public TCR beta family frequency, the authors identified those who carried CMV together with the relevant HLA.

Germline CDR1 is SNHLY and CDR2 is FYNNEI. This CDR3 has 16 residues. Trimming removed 6 bases from V and 4 bases from J, with 22 bases in between. With regard to this clonotype: Its specificity is not known.

TCRdb called the reads again in MiXCR, with one record for every CDR3 protein. The table includes hundreds of thousands of distinct CDR3 sequences, approximately 33% detected once. The chain combines TRBV2 with TRBJ2-7, with D unresolved. This sample comprised cultured PBMCs, obtained from culture after CMV antigen stimulation. This TCR derives from a human donor in good health (CMV status not recorded). Some clones in this sample may be carry-over from other donors' samples. The CDR3 nucleotides read TGTGCCAGCAGCCCCAGAGGCAGCGTCCGAGGATACGAGCAGTACTTC. Encoded protein: CASSPRGSVRGYEQYF.